This TCR beta chain was documented in a study of shared clonotypes between healthy human individuals. Over several immunoSEQ plates, each subset's genomic DNA was distributed in even portions. Scientists sequenced DNA from unsorted PBMC on ten immunoSEQ deep assay plates. As processed by the authors: Filtering was not the same, since immunoSEQ gave junction-only sequences without quality scores. Profiling relied on immunoSEQ multiplex PCR, and the TCRdb table lists in-frame clones only, not all of them. D and trimming come from the DNA, and the V and J calls and clone size come from that table. The sample consists of about 460,000 clones, roughly three quarters of them appearing once. The study, taken as a whole, reports: It was the few donors that limited the genetic and exposure-history diversity represented.

This clone appeared a few times. As yet, its antigen is unknown. Source material: PBMCs. The origin of this receptor is a woman aged 40 to 55 in good health. Some clones in this sample may be carry-over from other donors' samples.

The CDR3 region has the DNA TGTGCCAGCAGCACCTACAGGGACACTGAAGCTTTCTTT. Its protein product is CASSTYRDTEAFF. V is TRBV21-1 and J is TRBJ1-1; the table calls TRBD1, which could not be checked here. TRBV21-1 is recorded as a pseudogene. The CDR3 is 13 residues long.